Included here is one TCR beta chain sequence, with context. This specimen comes from a study of blood T cell repertoires in COVID-19. Study overall: Material from acute and convalescent COVID-19 was sourced from the United States, Italy and Spain. T cells, B-cell-depleted T cells, or PBMCs supplied cDNA or gDNA.

Sequenced by immunoSEQ multiplex PCR; TCRdb stores in-frame clones only, minus some. The sample shows over 130,000 clones, roughly 80% of them seen only once. Germline CDR1 and CDR2: SNHLY and FYNNEI. The V gene lost 7 bases and the J gene lost 1 base, with 10 bases spanning the gap. The CDR3 contains 13 residues. The sample comprised peripheral blood. The chain carries TRBV2 and TRBJ1-1; D is unresolved. The TCR sequence derives from a woman of 80 years or more with acute or convalescent COVID-19. In DNA, the CDR3 is TGTGCCAGCACGCTCGACTCGAACACTGAAGCTTTCTTT. As protein: CASTLDSNTEAFF.